This TCR beta chain was observed in a study of PD-L1 blockade in urothelial cancer. The germline V and J ends were trimmed by 6 bases and 4 bases, with 21 bases remaining between them. Germline V gene lookup returns CDR1 SQVTM and CDR2 ANQGSEA. The CDR3 length is 15 residues. Each PCR reaction had synthetic TCR analog templates spiked into it. Produced via immunoSEQ multiplex PCR; TCRdb's table is partial and in-frame only. The sample consists of 100,000 or so clones, roughly nine tenths of them appearing once. This clonotype was sampled from a woman of 80 years or more with urothelial cancer. The chain employs TRBV29-1 and TRBJ1-2; D is possibly TRBD1 (6 bases). The specimen was PBMCs, collected around atezolizumab (anti-PD-L1) treatment. CDR3 bases: TGCAGCGTCAACCACGGGGGGGGCGGGGGCTATGGCTACACCTTC. Translated: CSVNHGGGGGYGYTF.